A single sample is the source of the 15 T cell receptor beta chains below, sequenced in a study of long-term antiretroviral therapy in people with HIV. Version v3.0 of the immunoSEQ assay was performed at survey level. Method: immunoSEQ multiplex PCR; TCRdb's copy keeps in-frame clones and lacks some. The sample includes approximately 12,000 clones, roughly 82% of them seen just once. The material sequenced was unsorted PBMCs, taken roughly 8.1 years after starting antiretroviral therapy. Receptor source: a man over 45 with HIV.

J is TRBJ1-2 and V is TRBV11-1; TRBD1 agrees at 7 bases. V lost 5 bases and J lost 2; bases outside the gene matches: 5. Germline lookup yields CDR1 SGHAT and CDR2 FQDESV (reference sequence). This CDR3 has 14 residues. Here the CDR3 reads CASSAGTANYGYTF. CDR3 sequence (DNA): TGTGCCAGCAGCGCCGGGACAGCGAACTATGGCTACACCTTC.

V is TRBV10-3 and J is TRBJ1-5; D remains unclear. CDR3 size: 15 residues. Germline CDR1 ENHRY, CDR2 SYGVKD. Trimming cost V 0 bases and J 4 bases, with 10 bases left between them. CDR3 in DNA: TGTGCCATCAGTGAGTCCCCCTTACGAAATCAGCCCCAGCATTTT. Its translation: CAISESPLRNQPQHF.

The V call is TRBV4-1, the J call TRBJ1-5; TRBD1 aligns across 8 bases. Germline V gene lookup returns CDR1 MGHRA and CDR2 YSYEKL. The V segment lost 0 bases and the J segment 7 bases; nucleotides outside the gene matches: 8. This CDR3 has 16 residues. The chain's CDR3 is CASSQDMTGEGQPQHF. CDR3 nucleotides: TGCGCCAGCAGCCAAGATATGACAGGGGAAGGCCAGCCCCAGCATTTT.

The V call is TRBV7-2, the J call TRBJ2-5; a weak D match, TRBD2 (6 bases). The CDR3 is 17 residues long. V gave up 5 bases and J gave up 5 bases, with 24 bases separating them. Germline V CDR1 and CDR2: SGHTA, FQGNSA. The CDR3: CASSPTQLATVLETQYF. The CDR3 nucleotides read TGTGCCAGCAGCCCCACCCAACTAGCAACAGTATTGGAGACCCAGTACTTC.

CDR3 sequence: CASSSGDSMNTEAFF. CDR3 DNA: TGTGCCAGCAGTTCGGGGGACAGTATGAACACTGAAGCTTTCTTT. V gene TRBV27 combines with J gene TRBJ1-1, with 7 bases that match TRBD1. J lost 0 bases, V lost 4 bases, and 5 bases had no gene match. Germline V lookup: CDR1 MNHEY, CDR2 SMNVEV (reference sequence). The CDR3 runs 15 residues.

This chain links TRBV19 with TRBJ2-7; perhaps D is TRBD1 or TRBD2 (5 bases each). CDR1 is LNHDA and CDR2 is SQIVND in the germline V gene (reference sequence). V gave up 1 base and J gave up 6 bases, with 10 bases separating them. This CDR3 comprises 13 residues. The CDR3 here is CASSIGGSSEQYF. The CDR3 DNA reads as TGTGCCAGTAGTATAGGGGGGTCGAGCGAGCAGTACTTC.

The chain couples TRBV7-2 to TRBJ1-3; the D is unclear. Trimming left V 2 bases short and J 0 bases short, with 14 bases between. The CDR3 loop spans 17 amino acids. Germline CDR1 and CDR2: SGHTA and FQGNSA. In DNA form, the CDR3 reads TGTGCCAGCAGCTTAACCACTTCAGGAATCTCTGGAAACACCATATATTTT. It codes for CASSLTTSGISGNTIYF.

This chain connects TRBV5-1 to TRBJ2-3, with D maybe TRBD2 (6 bases). Germline CDR1 is SGHRS and CDR2 is YFSETQ. Between the trimmed V and J ends, which lost 3 bases and 2 bases, there was a span of 10 bases. The CDR3 loop spans 14 amino acids. The CDR3 region has the DNA TGCGCCAGCAGCTACGCGGGACTCACAGATACGCAGTATTTT. Translating it yields CASSYAGLTDTQYF.

On this clone itself: A junction end diverges from the germline sequence, so it may reflect a read error. The chain links TRBV13 to TRBJ1-1, with 9 bases that match TRBD1. Germline V gene sequence: CDR1 PRHDT, CDR2 FYEKMQ (reference sequence). The CDR3 covers 14 residues. CDR3 loop: CASSLGQGHTEAFF. The CDR3 DNA follows: TGTGCCAGCAGCCTAGGACAGGGGCACACTGAAGCTTTCTTT.

The J gene is TRBJ1-1, the V gene TRBV5-5, with unresolved D. Germline CDR1 SGHKS, CDR2 YYEKEE (reference sequence). V dropped 0 bases and J dropped 1 base, with 10 bases sitting between them. CDR3 length equals 15 residues. The CDR3 loop is CASSLAAIWNTEAFF. The DNA for the CDR3 is TGTGCCAGCAGCTTGGCCGCTATTTGGAACACTGAAGCTTTCTTT.

The chain's CDR3 is CASSLDSDRYF. DNA of the CDR3: TGTGCCAGCAGCTTGGACAGCGACCGGTACTTC. The chain carries TRBV5-8 and TRBJ2-7, with D unresolved. This CDR3 is 11 amino acids long. Germline V gene sequence: CDR1 SGHTS, CDR2 YDEGEE. Trimming stripped 0 bases from V and 12 bases from J, with 10 bases between.

The chain is built from TRBV5-6 and TRBJ1-1; perhaps TRBD1 as D (6 bases). Germline V gives CDR1 SGHDT, CDR2 YYEEEE. The CDR3 sequence is 15 residues long. Trimming pared 2 bases from V and 10 bases from J, leaving 21 bases between. The CDR3 nucleotides are TGTGCCAGCAGCTTAGCGGGGGCAACAGCCCTGGGAGCTTTCTTT. This encodes CASSLAGATALGAFF.

The J gene is TRBJ2-7, the V gene TRBV4-1; D is perhaps TRBD2 (5 bases). Germline V gene sequence: CDR1 MGHRA, CDR2 YSYEKL. V lost 4 bases and J 3 bases, leaving 10 bases between the germline ends. CDR3 size: 13 residues. DNA of the CDR3: TGCGCCAGCAGCCCCGCTCGGGGCTACGAGCAGTACTTC. Translating gives CASSPARGYEQYF.

The V call is TRBV19, the J call TRBJ1-1; D ambiguous. Trimming took 1 base from V and 1 from J, leaving 4 bases between them. The CDR3 is 13 residues long. Germline CDR1 LNHDA, CDR2 SQIVND (reference sequence). CDR3 amino acids: CASSIGANTEAFF. The DNA of the CDR3 is TGTGCCAGTAGTATAGGGGCGAACACTGAAGCTTTCTTT.

The V and J genes are TRBV7-9 and TRBJ2-6; D is unresolved. CDR1 and CDR2 from the germline V gene are SEHNR and FQNEAQ (reference sequence). The CDR3 is made up of 16 amino acids. Trimming removed 0 bases from V and 2 bases from J, with 8 bases in between. This CDR3 is CASSLAVEPGANVLTF. The CDR3 DNA sequence: TGTGCCAGCAGCTTAGCCGTCGAGCCTGGGGCCAACGTCCTGACTTTC.